This entry concerns a single T cell receptor (beta chain). This receptor's antigen is unknown. No qualities accompany the bases; no much larger clone lies one base away. For the CD8 naive samples, CD45RO-negative cells were positively selected for CCR7, yielding a CD45RA+CCR7+ population from which TemRA cells were excluded. The donors were healthy, HIV-negative adults with no recently reported acute infections or vaccinations. Every donor was a Caucasian adult residing in Nashville, Tennessee, USA. Blood was collected by leukapheresis, and PBMCs were isolated by Ficoll-Histopaque density gradient centrifugation and then cryopreserved in liquid nitrogen vapor phase. Analytical flow cytometry was used to check the purity and quantity of every magnetically sorted T cell population. Each sorted fraction had its genomic DNA isolated and then quantified by UV absorbance on a Nanodrop 2000c. This specimen belongs to a study of shared clonotypes between healthy human individuals (dated by TCRdb to 2019 to 2021). Broadly, across the study: The cohort included a few men and a couple of women between 18 and 49 years of age. Per donor, three plates each were used for CD4 naive and CD4 memory, two for CD8 naive, and one for CD8 memory. To estimate repertoire size and how much clonotypes are shared between individuals, the study performed deep sequencing of blood TCR repertoires from a handful of healthy adults. Different laboratories and diverse techniques were used to prepare libraries and sequence TCR repertoires, to increase sequencing depth and limit assay-specific biases. Each donor's leukapheresis produced roughly between roughly 0.9 and 9 billion PBMCs.

Germline trimming: 6 bases from V, 3 bases from J; junction bases outside gene matches: 13. The CDR3, cysteine through phenylalanine, is 16 amino acids long. The retained sequence is limited to the CDR3, 48 bases, with the frame set at the first base. From a lookup of the germline V gene, CDR1 and CDR2 are MDHEN and SYDVKM. Points the paper makes about the study in general: Higher generation probabilities were observed for clonotypes shared by all four sorted-subset donors than for non-shared clonotypes. Sampling was limited to blood, and TCR repertoires in tissue likely differ from TCR repertoires in blood. Larger estimated clonotype richness was generally found for naive subsets than for memory subsets. The small number of donors limited the genetic and exposure-history diversity represented. Even with the large sequencing depth, rarefaction of the sorted-subset datasets indicated that sequencing was incomplete. Sharing across several donors was observed for approximately 4.6% of naive CD4, over 3% of naive CD8, 2.3% of memory CD4, and roughly 0.4% of memory CD8 clonotypes. Based on pairwise subsampling, the degree of clonotype sharing among donors was expected to be affected by sequencing depth.

Using the deep immunoSEQ assay, TCR CDR3 regions were amplified from genomic DNA by multiplex PCR. Extracted genomic DNA from each cell subset was distributed evenly across all wells of several immunoSEQ 96-well plates, and each plate was treated as a replicate. For sorted subsets, approximately 210 ng of genomic DNA, equivalent to roughly 33,000 T cell genomes, went into each replicate PCR. The purified libraries were quantified using a Qubit 3.0 fluorometer, sized with a Bioanalyzer 2100, and then quantified again using the KAPA Library Quantification kit. Each immunoSEQ 96-well plate was sequenced on its own single-read 150-cycle Illumina NextSeq 550 flow cell. The authors processed their data as follows. Because the immunoSEQ output included only junctional sequences and no quality scores, the filtering could not be the same as the filtering used for full-length reads. Sequences were annotated with PyIR, a Python wrapper for IgBLAST v1.9, using IMGT germline references to assign V/J genes and CDR3. Reads were removed for weak V/J assignments (E-value above 1e-6), missing CDR3, stop codons, out-of-frame junctions, or ambiguous translated residues. V3J clonotypes were defined as sequences sharing an identical inferred V gene, J gene, and CDR3 amino acid sequence. To compute the percentage overlap between repertoires, the number of shared unique clonotypes was divided by the size of the smaller repertoire. Richness of each repertoire was evaluated using RTK rarefaction, the Chao1 estimator, and Recon v2.1 estimates of unobserved clonotypes. Generation probabilities for all TCRbeta clonotypes obtained by the gDNA method from four donors were computed using OLGA. Imported from immuneACCESS, the table was reduced by TCRdb to in-frame sequences with V and J called. These copies leave out some clones; in studies compared against another copy, an unresolved V gene accounts for under half, and the cause of the remainder is not known. Clonal size and the V and J genes are those of that table, whereas D and trimming came from the DNA. This sample lists around 1.9 million clones; about 93% were detected once. Roughly 1.7% of the sample rests with the top ten.

The TCR was taken from a man between 18 and 29 years old in good health. Some clones in this sample may be carry-over from other donors' samples. In this chain, TRBV28 is recombined with TRBJ1-2, with 7 bases matching TRBD1. Sequenced: naive CD8+ T cells from PBMCs. This specimen's cell subset or site label, per the study, means: CD45RA+CCR7+. The DNA is TGTGCCAGCAGCCAGCTAGGGGGACAGAACGACTATGGCTACACCTTC. Its translation reads: CASSQLGGQNDYGYTF.